These T cell receptor beta chains were read from a single sample in a study of cytomegalovirus exposure and HLA in healthy donors. The repertoire was sequenced with immunoSEQ multiplex PCR; TCRdb's copy has only in-frame clones and lacks some. The table lists 200,000 or so clones, roughly 84% of them singletons, with 10% to 15% in the top ten. Sequencing was carried out using PBMCs. Source of these receptors: a woman between 25 and 40 years old in good health and CMV-seropositive. The CDR3 runs from the conserved cysteine through the conserved F or W. Fields, in order: D gene, V gene, CDR3 length, J gene, clone size, CDR3 DNA, CDR3 protein. The D gene is left open where the match is weak. Clone size is given for some rows only: seen once, a few or many times, or a class if the clone is expanded.

.,TRBV28,13,TRBJ1-2,few,TGTGCCAGCAGTCCAGACAGGAACTATGGCTACACCTTC,CASSPDRNYGYTF
.,TRBV2,12,TRBJ2-4,.,TGTGCCAGCAGTGACAGGGCGGACATTCAGTACTTC,CASSDRADIQYF
.,TRBV4-2,14,TRBJ1-2,.,TGTGCCAGCAGCCAAGGCCGAGAGGCGAGTGGCTACACCTTC,CASSQGREASGYTF
.,TRBV7-2,15,TRBJ1-5,few,TGTGCCAGCAGCTTATTAGGGGCGAGCAATCAGCCCCAGCATTTT,CASSLLGASNQPQHF
.,TRBV11-3,13,TRBJ2-5,few,TGTGCCAGCAGCTTAGATCGAGGAGAGACCCAGTACTTC,CASSLDRGETQYF
.,TRBV5-1,12,TRBJ1-1,.,TGCGCCAGCAGCTTGGATGCAGGGCGATCTTTCTTT,CASSLDAGRSFF
.,TRBV5-6,12,TRBJ1-2,few,TGTGCCAGCAGCGTGACAGGATATGGCTACACCTTC,CASSVTGYGYTF
.,TRBV30,17,TRBJ1-3,once,TGTGCCTGGAGCGCTAAGCGGGACGGATCCTCTGGAAACACCATATATTTT,CAWSAKRDGSSGNTIYF
TRBD2,TRBV2,16,TRBJ2-2,.,TGTGCCAGCAGCGAACCCCTAGCGGGGGGCACCGGGGAGCTGTTTTTT,CASSEPLAGGTGELFF
TRBD1,TRBV27,13,TRBJ1-2,.,TGTGCCAGCAAAACGACAGGGGCCGGTGGCTACACCTTC,CASKTTGAGGYTF
TRBD1,TRBV27,15,TRBJ1-1,.,TGTGCCAGCAGTTTAATGGGTCAGGGGGGCACTGAAGCTTTCTTT,CASSLMGQGGTEAFF
.,TRBV7-2,14,TRBJ2-5,.,TGTGCCAGCAGCTTAGCCACGGGGGAAGAGACCCAGTACTTC,CASSLATGEETQYF
.,TRBV7-9,12,TRBJ1-2,few,TGTGCCAGCAGTTTGTCAGACTCGTACTACACCTTC,CASSLSDSYYTF
.,TRBV15,14,TRBJ2-7,.,TGTGCCACCAGCAGAGATTTTAGCTCCTACGAGCAGTACTTC,CATSRDFSSYEQYF
.,TRBV7-9,12,TRBJ2-5,few,TGTGCCAGCAGCTTAGTTAGAGAGACCCAGTACTTC,CASSLVRETQYF
.,TRBV29-1,13,TRBJ1-5,few,TGCAGCGTTGCGCTACAGATCAATCAGCCCCAGCATTTT,CSVALQINQPQHF
.,TRBV30,14,TRBJ1-5,.,TGTGCCTGGAGTGTCTCGGGGATAAATCAGCCCCAGCATTTT,CAWSVSGINQPQHF
.,TRBV19,16,TRBJ2-6,.,TGTGCCAGTAGTGGTACAGGTTTTTCTGGGGCCAACGTCCTGACTTTC,CASSGTGFSGANVLTF
TRBD1,TRBV19,16,TRBJ1-2,.,TGTGCCAGTAGTATAGGGTCCCGACAGGGGGAATATGGCTACACCTTC,CASSIGSRQGEYGYTF
.,TRBV4-1,16,TRBJ2-7,.,TGCGCCAGCAGCCAAGATCCCCCCCAGTCCTTCTACGAGCAGTACTTC,CASSQDPPQSFYEQYF
TRBD1,TRBV30,16,TRBJ1-1,.,TGTGCCTGGAGTGTACAGCGGACAGGAACTTTCACTGAAGCTTTCTTT,CAWSVQRTGTFTEAFF
.,TRBV5-1,14,TRBJ2-5,.,TGCGCCAGCAGCTTAGGAGCAACACAAGAGACCCAGTACTTC,CASSLGATQETQYF